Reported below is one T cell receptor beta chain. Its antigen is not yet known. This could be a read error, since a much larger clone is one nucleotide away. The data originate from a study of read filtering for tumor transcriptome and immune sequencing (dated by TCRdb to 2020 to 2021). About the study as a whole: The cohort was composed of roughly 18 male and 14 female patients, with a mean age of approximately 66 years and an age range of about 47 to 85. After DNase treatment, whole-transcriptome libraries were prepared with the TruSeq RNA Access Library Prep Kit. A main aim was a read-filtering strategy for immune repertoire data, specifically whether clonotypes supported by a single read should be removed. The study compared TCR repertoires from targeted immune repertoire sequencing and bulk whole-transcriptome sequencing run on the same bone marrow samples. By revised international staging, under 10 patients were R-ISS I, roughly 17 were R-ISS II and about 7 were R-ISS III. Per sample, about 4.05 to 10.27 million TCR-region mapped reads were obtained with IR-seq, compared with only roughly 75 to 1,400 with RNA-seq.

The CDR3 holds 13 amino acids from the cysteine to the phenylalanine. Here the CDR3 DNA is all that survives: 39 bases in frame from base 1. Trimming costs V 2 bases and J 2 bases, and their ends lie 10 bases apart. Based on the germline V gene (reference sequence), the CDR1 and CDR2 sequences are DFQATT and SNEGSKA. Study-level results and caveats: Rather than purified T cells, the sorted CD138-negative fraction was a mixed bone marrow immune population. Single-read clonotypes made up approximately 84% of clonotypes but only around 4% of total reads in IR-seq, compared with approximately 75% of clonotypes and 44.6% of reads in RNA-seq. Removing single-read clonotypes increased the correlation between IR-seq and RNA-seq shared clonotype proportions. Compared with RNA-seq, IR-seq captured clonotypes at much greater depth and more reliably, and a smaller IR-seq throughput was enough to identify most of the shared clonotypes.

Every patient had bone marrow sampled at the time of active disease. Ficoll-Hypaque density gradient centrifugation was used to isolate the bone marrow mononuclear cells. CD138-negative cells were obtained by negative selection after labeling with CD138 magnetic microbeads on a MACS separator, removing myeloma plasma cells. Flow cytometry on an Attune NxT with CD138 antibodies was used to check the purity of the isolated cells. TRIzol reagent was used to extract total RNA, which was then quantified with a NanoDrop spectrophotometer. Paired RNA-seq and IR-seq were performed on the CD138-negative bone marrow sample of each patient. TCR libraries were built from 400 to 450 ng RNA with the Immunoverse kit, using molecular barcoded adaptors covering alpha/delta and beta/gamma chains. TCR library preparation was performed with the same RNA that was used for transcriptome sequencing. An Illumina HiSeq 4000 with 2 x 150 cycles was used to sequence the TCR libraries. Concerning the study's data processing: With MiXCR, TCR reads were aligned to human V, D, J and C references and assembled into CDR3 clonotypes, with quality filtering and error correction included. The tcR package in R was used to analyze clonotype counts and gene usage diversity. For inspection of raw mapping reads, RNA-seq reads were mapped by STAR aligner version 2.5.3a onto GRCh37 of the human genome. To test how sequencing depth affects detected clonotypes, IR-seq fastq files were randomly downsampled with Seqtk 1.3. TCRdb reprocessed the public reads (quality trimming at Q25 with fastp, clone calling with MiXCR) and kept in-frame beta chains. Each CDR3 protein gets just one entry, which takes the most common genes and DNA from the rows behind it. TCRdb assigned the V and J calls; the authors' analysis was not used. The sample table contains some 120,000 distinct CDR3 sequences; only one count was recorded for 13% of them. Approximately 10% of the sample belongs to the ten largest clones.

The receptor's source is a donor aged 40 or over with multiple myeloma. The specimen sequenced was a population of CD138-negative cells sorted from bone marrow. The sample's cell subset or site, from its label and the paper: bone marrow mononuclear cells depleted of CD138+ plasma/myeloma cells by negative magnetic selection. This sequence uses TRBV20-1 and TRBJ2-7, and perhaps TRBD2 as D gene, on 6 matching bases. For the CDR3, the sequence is CSARSTRTYEQYF. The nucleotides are TGCAGTGCTAGATCGACTAGAACCTACGAGCAGTACTTC.